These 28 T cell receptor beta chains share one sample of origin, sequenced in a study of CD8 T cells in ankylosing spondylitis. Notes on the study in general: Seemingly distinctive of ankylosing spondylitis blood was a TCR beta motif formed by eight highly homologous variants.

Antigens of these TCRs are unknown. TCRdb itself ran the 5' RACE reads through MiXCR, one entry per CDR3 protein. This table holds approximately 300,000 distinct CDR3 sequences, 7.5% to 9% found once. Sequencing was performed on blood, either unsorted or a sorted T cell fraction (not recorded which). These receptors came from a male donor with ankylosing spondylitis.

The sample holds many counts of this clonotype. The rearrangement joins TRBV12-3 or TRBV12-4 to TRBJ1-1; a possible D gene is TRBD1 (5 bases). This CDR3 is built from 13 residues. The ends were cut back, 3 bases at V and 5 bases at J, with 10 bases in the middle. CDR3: CASSFRGWTEAFF. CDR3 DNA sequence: TGTGCCAGCAGTTTTCGGGGGTGGACTGAAGCTTTCTTT.

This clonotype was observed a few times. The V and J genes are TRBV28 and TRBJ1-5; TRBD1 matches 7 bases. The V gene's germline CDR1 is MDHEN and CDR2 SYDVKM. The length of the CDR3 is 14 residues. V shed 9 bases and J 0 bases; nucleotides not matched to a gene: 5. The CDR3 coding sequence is TGTGCCAGGGAACAGGGGTATAGCAATCAGCCCCAGCATTTT. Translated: CAREQGYSNQPQHF.

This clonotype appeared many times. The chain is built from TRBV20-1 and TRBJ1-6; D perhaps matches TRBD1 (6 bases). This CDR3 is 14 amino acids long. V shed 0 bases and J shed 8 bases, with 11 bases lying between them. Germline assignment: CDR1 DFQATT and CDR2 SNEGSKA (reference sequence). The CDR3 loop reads CSARDQGTDSPLHF. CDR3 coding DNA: TGCAGTGCTAGAGATCAGGGGACGGATTCACCCCTCCACTTT.

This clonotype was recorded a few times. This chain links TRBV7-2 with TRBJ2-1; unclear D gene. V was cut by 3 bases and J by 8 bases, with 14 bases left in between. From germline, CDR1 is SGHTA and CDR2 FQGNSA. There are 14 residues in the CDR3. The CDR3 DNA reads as TGTGCCAGCAGCTTCCCCCGTGGATTTGATGAGCAGTTCTTC. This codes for CASSFPRGFDEQFF.

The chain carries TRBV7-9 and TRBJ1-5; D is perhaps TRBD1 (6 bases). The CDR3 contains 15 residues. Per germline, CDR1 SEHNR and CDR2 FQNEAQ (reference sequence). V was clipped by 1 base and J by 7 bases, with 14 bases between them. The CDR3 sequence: CASSLGSQGNQPQHF. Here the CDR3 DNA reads TGTGCCAGCAGCTTAGGATCACAGGGTAACCAGCCCCAGCATTTT.

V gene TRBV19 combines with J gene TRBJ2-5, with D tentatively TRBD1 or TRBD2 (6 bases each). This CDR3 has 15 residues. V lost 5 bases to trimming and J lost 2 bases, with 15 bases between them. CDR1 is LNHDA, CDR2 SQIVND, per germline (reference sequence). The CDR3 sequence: CASSLQTGGQETQYF. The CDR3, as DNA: TGTGCCAGTAGTCTCCAGACAGGAGGGCAAGAGACCCAGTACTTC.

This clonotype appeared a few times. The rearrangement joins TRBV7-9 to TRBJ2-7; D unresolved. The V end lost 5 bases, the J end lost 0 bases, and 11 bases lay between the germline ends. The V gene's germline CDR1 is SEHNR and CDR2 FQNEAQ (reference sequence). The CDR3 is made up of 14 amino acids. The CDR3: CASSNFDLSYEQYF. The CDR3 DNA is TGTGCCAGCAGCAACTTCGACCTCTCCTACGAGCAGTACTTC.

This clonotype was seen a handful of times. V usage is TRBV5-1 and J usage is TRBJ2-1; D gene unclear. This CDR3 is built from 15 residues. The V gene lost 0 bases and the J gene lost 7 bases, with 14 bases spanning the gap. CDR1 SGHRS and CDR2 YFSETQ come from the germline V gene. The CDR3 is CASSLARLMENEQFF. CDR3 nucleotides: TGCGCCAGCAGCTTGGCGCGATTAATGGAAAATGAGCAGTTCTTC.

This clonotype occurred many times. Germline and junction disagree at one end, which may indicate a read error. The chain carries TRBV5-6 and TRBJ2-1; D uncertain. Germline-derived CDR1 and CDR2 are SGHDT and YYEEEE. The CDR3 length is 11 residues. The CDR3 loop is CASSLGSEQFF. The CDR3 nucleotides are TGTGCCAGCAGTTTGGGGTCTGAGCAGTTCTTC.

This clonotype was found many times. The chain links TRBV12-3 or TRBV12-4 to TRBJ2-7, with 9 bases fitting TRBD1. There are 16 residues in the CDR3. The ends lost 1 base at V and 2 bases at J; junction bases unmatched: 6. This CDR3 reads CASSLDLQGAPYEQYF. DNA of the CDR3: TGTGCCAGCAGTTTAGATTTACAGGGGGCCCCCTACGAGCAGTACTTC.

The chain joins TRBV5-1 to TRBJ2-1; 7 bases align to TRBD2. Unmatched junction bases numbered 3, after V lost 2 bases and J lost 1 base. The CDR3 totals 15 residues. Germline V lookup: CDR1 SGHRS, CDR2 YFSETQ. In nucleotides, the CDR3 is TGCGCCAGCAGCTTCTCAGCGGGATCCTACAATGAGCAGTTCTTC. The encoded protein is CASSFSAGSYNEQFF.

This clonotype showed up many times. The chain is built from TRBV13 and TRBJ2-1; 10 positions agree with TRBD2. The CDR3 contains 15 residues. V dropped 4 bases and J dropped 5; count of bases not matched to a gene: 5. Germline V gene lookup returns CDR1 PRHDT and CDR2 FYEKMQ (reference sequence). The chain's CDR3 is CASSYQREGDNEQFF. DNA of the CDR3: TGTGCCAGCAGCTACCAGCGGGAGGGGGACAATGAGCAGTTCTTC.

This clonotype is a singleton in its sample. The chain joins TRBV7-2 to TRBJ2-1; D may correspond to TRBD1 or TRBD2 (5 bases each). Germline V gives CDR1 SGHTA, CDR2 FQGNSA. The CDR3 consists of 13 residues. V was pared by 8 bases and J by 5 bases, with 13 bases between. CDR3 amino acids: CASRGTWHNEQFF. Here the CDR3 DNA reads TGTGCCAGCCGGGGCACTTGGCACAATGAGCAGTTCTTC.

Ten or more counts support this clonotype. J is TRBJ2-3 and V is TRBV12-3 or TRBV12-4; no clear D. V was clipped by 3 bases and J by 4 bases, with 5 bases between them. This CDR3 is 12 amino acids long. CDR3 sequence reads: CASSLGSDTQYF. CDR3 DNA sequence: TGTGCCAGCAGTTTGGGATCAGATACGCAGTATTTT.

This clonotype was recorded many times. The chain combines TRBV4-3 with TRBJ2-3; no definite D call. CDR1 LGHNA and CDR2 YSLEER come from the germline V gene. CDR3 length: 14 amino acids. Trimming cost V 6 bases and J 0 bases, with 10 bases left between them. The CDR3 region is CASSLVPSTDTQYF. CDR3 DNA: TGCGCCAGCAGTTTGGTACCTAGCACAGATACGCAGTATTTT.

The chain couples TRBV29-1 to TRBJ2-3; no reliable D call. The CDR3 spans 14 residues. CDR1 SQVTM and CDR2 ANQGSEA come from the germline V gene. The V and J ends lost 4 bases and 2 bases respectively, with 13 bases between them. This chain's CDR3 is CSVGAKALTDTQYF. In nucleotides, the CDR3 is TGCAGCGTTGGGGCGAAGGCACTCACAGATACGCAGTATTTT.

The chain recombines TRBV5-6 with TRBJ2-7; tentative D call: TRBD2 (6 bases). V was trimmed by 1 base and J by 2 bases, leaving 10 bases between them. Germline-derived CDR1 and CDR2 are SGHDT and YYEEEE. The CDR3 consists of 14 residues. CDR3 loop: CASSLWGVTYEQYF. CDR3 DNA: TGTGCCAGCAGCTTGTGGGGGGTAACCTACGAGCAGTACTTC.

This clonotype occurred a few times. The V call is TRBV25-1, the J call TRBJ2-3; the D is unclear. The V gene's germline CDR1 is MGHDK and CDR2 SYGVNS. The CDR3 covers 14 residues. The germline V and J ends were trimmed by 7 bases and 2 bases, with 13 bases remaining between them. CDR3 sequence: CASTKSGFTDTQYF. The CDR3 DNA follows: TGTGCCAGCACTAAGTCTGGGTTCACAGATACGCAGTATTTT. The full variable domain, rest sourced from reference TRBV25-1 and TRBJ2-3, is EADIYQTPRYLVIGTGKKITLECSQTMGHDKMYWYQQDPGMELHLIHYSYGVNSTEKGDLSSESTVSRIRTEHFPLTLESARPSHTSQYLCASTKSGFTDTQYFGPGTRLTVL.

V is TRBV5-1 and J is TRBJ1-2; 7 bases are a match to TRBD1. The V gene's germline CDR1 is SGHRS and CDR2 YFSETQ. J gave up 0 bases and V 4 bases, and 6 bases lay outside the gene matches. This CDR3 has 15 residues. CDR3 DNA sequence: TGCGCCAGCAGCCTTTGGACAGGCGCTAACTATGGCTACACCTTC. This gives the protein CASSLWTGANYGYTF.

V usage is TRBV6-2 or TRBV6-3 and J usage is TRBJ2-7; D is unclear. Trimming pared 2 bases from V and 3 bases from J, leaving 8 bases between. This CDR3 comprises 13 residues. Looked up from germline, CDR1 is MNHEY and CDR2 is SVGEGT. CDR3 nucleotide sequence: TGTGCCAGCAGTTACAGCCCCGACTACGAGCAGTACTTC. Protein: CASSYSPDYEQYF.

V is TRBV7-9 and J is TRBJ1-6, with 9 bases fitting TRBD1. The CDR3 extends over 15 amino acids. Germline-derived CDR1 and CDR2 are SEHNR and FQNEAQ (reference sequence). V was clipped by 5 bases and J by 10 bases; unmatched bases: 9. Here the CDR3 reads CASSQAGQGGSPLHF. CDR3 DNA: TGTGCCAGCAGCCAAGCGGGACAGGGAGGCTCACCCCTCCACTTT.

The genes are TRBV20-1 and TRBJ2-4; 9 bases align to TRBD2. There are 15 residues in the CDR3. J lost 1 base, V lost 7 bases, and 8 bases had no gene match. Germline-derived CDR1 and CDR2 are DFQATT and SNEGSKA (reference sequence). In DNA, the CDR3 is TGCAGTGTTACCATAGCGGGAGTGGCCAAAAACATTCAGTACTTC. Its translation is CSVTIAGVAKNIQYF.

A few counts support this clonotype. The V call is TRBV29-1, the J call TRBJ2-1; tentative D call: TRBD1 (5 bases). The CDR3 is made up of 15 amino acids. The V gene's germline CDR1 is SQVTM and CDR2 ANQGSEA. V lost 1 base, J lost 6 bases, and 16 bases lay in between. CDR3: CSVEGLQGRRNEQFF. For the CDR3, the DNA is TGCAGCGTTGAAGGTCTGCAGGGTAGGCGCAATGAGCAGTTCTTC.

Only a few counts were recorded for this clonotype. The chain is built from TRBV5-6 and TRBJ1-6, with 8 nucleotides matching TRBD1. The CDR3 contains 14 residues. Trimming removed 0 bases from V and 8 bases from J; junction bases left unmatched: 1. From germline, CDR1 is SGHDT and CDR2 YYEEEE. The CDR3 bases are TGTGCCAGCAGCTTGGTGGACAGGGATTCACCCCTCCACTTT. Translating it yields CASSLVDRDSPLHF.

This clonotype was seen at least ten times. The CDR3 reads CSARDHKYSNQPQHF. For the CDR3, the DNA is TGCAGTGCTAGAGATCACAAATATAGCAATCAGCCCCAGCATTTT. The V gene is TRBV20-1, the J gene TRBJ1-5; no clear D. Deletions cut 0 bases from V and 0 bases from J, with 9 bases between. Germline CDR1 DFQATT, CDR2 SNEGSKA (reference sequence). This CDR3 is 15 amino acids long.

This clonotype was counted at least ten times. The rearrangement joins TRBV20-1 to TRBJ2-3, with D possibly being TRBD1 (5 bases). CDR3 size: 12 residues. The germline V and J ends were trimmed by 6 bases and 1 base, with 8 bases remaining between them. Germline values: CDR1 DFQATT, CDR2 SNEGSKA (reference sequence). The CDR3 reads CSAVGGTDTQYF. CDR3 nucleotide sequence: TGCAGTGCAGTAGGGGGCACAGATACGCAGTATTTT.

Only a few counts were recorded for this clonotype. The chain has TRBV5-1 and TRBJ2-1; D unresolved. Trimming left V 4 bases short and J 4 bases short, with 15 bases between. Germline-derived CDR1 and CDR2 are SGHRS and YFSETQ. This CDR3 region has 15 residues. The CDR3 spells CASSPGLPTYNEQFF. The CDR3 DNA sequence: TGCGCCAGCAGCCCAGGCCTACCTACATACAATGAGCAGTTCTTC.

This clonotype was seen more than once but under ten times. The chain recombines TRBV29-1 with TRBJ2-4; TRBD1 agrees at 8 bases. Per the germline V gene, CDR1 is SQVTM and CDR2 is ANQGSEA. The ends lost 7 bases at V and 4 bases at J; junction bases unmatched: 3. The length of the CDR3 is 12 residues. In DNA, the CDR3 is TGCAGCGCGGGACAGGAGAAAAACATTCAGTACTTC. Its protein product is CSAGQEKNIQYF.